Shown below are 14 T cell receptor beta chains from a single sample sequenced in a study of T cell clonotyping in hematopoietic cell transplantation. Profiled with immunoSEQ multiplex PCR; TCRdb holds only in-frame clones, not every one. The sample shows approximately 8,000 clones, less than 70% of them seen only once. The source was peripheral blood mononuclear cells, collected 100 days after allogeneic stem cell transplant. The origin of the receptors is a male patient over 55 who had an allogeneic stem cell transplant from an unrelated donor, so the T cells may come from the graft donor. Some clones in this sample may be carry-over from other donors' samples.

By sample share, this clone is medium-sized (0.01 to 0.1%). The chain recombines TRBV6-5 with TRBJ2-7; no reliable D call. The V and J ends lost 5 bases and 8 bases respectively, with 10 bases between them. The CDR3 runs to 11 residues. CDR1 and CDR2 (germline): MNHEY, SVGAGI. The CDR3 loop reads CASSDAAKQYF. CDR3 nucleotide sequence: TGTGCCAGCAGTGATGCGGCAAAGCAGTACTTC.

This sequence joins TRBV6-5 and TRBJ2-7; the D is unclear. Germline V lookup: CDR1 MNHEY, CDR2 SVGAGI. The CDR3 spans 11 residues. V was shortened by 7 bases and J by 7 bases, with 11 bases between the two germline ends. In DNA, the CDR3 is TGTGCCAGCATCAAAAACGAGGAGCAGTACTTC. Protein: CASIKNEEQYF.

In its sample, this clone was seen a few times. V usage is TRBV9 and J usage is TRBJ1-1; D ambiguous. This CDR3 is built from 15 residues. Germline loops: CDR1 SGDLS, CDR2 YYNGEE. V was pared by 0 bases and J by 0 bases, with 9 bases between. The CDR3: CASSVDPDLNTEAFF. CDR3 in DNA: TGTGCCAGCAGCGTAGATCCCGACTTGAACACTGAAGCTTTCTTT.

The table lists this clone with a count of one. The chain employs TRBV5-5 and TRBJ2-7; the match to TRBD1 covers 10 bases. This CDR3 has 14 residues. Germline V lookup: CDR1 SGHKS, CDR2 YYEKEE (reference sequence). After removal of 4 bases from V and 3 bases from J, the junction contained 4 bases not matched to a gene. CDR3 DNA: TGTGCCAGCAGCCCCCGGGACAGGGGCTACGAGCAGTACTTC. Translation gives CASSPRDRGYEQYF.

The V gene is TRBV2, the J gene TRBJ2-1, with D perhaps assigned TRBD1 or TRBD2 (7 bases each). Per the germline V gene, CDR1 is SNHLY and CDR2 is FYNNEI. V lost 7 bases and J lost 4, with 17 bases in between. The CDR3 length is 15 residues. The CDR3 region has the DNA TGTGCCAGCAAGACCTCAGGGGGGGTTTACAATGAGCAGTTCTTC. Its protein product is CASKTSGGVYNEQFF.

This clone was seen more than once but under ten times. This chain joins TRBV7-9 and TRBJ2-7, with D hard to call. The CDR3 covers 15 residues. Germline V gene data show CDR1 as SEHNR and CDR2 as FQNEAQ (reference sequence). V shed 3 bases and J shed 3 bases, with 15 bases lying between them. The CDR3 spells CASSFDGRPLYEQYF. The CDR3 DNA is TGTGCCAGCAGCTTCGATGGGCGGCCGCTCTACGAGCAGTACTTC.

The J gene is TRBJ2-5, the V gene TRBV18; no definite D call. Germline values: CDR1 KGHSH, CDR2 LQKENI. V lost 2 bases, J lost 2 bases, and 6 bases lay in between. The CDR3 consists of 13 residues. CDR3 in DNA: TGTGCCAGCTCACCAGGACGGCAAGAGACCCAGTACTTC. Amino acids: CASSPGRQETQYF.

CDR3 bases: TGCGCCAGCAGCCCCTCTACCTCTTACAATGAGCAGTTCTTC. This encodes CASSPSTSYNEQFF. The chain is built from TRBV5-1 and TRBJ2-1; no firm D call. Germline loops: CDR1 SGHRS, CDR2 YFSETQ. The CDR3 is made up of 14 amino acids. With 4 bases removed from V and 4 bases from J, the gap between germline ends came to 12 bases. Drawing the rest from reference TRBV5-1 and TRBJ2-1, the complete variable domain is KAGVTQTPRYLIKTRGQQVTLSCSPISGHRSVSWYQQTPGQGLQFLFEYFSETQRNKGNFPGRFSGRQFSNSRSEMNVSTLELGDSALYLCASSPSTSYNEQFFGPGTRLTVL.

The chain recombines TRBV2 with TRBJ1-5, with TRBD1 matching 10 bases. Trimming took 7 bases from V and 3 from J; bases not matched to a gene: 6. The CDR3 sequence is 15 residues long. Looked up from germline, CDR1 is SNHLY and CDR2 is FYNNEI. The CDR3 DNA follows: TGTGCCAGCAACTGGGACAGGGGCTCCAATCAGCCCCAGCATTTT. This encodes CASNWDRGSNQPQHF.

The chain uses TRBV7-3 and TRBJ2-3, with 11 bases lining up with TRBD2. With V trimmed by 2 bases and J by 3 bases, 7 bases remained unmatched. Germline V gene sequence: CDR1 SGHTA, CDR2 FQGTGA. The CDR3 totals 17 residues. CDR3 loop: CASSLGPGTSGTDTQYF. Written as DNA, the CDR3 is TGTGCCAGCAGCTTAGGTCCCGGGACTAGCGGAACAGATACGCAGTATTTT. The full variable domain, rest sourced from reference TRBV7-3 and TRBJ2-3, is GAGVSQTPSNKVTEKGKYVELRCDPISGHTALYWYRQSLGQGPEFLIYFQGTGAADDSGLPNDRFFAVRPEGSVSTLKIQRTERGDSAVYLCASSLGPGTSGTDTQYFGPGTRLTVL.

This clone appeared a few times. The chain is built from TRBV6-1 and TRBJ2-3; D may match TRBD1 or TRBD2 (5 bases each). The CDR3 consists of 15 residues. The V gene lost 6 bases and the J gene lost 2 bases, with 15 bases spanning the gap. Germline loops: CDR1 MNHNS, CDR2 SASEGT. The CDR3: CASSETLGTTDTQYF. Written as DNA, the CDR3 is TGTGCCAGCAGCGAGACATTAGGGACCACAGATACGCAGTATTTT.

The chain uses TRBV4-2 and TRBJ2-2, with no clear D. The CDR3 has 14 residues. V gave up 1 base and J gave up 4 bases, with 7 bases separating them. The germline gives CDR1 LGHNA, CDR2 YNFKEQ. CDR3 region: CASSQVDGTGELFF. The CDR3, as DNA: TGTGCCAGCAGCCAAGTGGATGGCACCGGGGAGCTGTTTTTT.

The chain links TRBV6-6 to TRBJ1-5; 7 bases are a match to TRBD1. Looked up from germline, CDR1 is MNHNY and CDR2 is SVGAGI (reference sequence). V lost 4 bases to trimming and J lost 5 bases; unmatched junction nucleotides: 2. The CDR3 sequence is 13 residues long. The CDR3 reads CASSWDSYQPQHF. The CDR3 region has the DNA TGTGCCAGCAGTTGGGACAGTTATCAGCCCCAGCATTTT.

V is TRBV27 and J is TRBJ2-7; D call uncertain. Trimming removed 8 bases at V and 3 bases at J, with 14 bases between. The germline V gene has CDR1 MNHEY and CDR2 SMNVEV (reference sequence). CDR3 size: 13 residues. CDR3 nucleotides: TGTGCCAGCGGCCCAGCCTTAAACTACGAGCAGTACTTC. Its translation is CASGPALNYEQYF.